This T cell receptor beta chain was profiled in a study of T-cell reconstitution after alpha-beta-depleted transplantation in children. Researchers prepared the TCRbeta library using unique molecular identifiers, the study reports. TCRdb reprocessed the PCR reads with MiXCR, giving one entry per CDR3 protein. This table holds around 340,000 distinct CDR3 sequences, about an eighth found once. The CDR3 is 13 residues long. Germline CDR1 SGHRS, CDR2 YFSETQ. Trimming removed 10 bases from V and 5 bases from J; junction bases left unmatched: 10. The receptor was isolated from a human donor who donated a stem cell graft to a child with Fanconi anemia. This material consisted of PBMCs, taken from the stem cell graft. The chain couples TRBV5-1 to TRBJ2-3, with 7 bases matching TRBD1. This CDR3 is CASTTGPLDTQYF. CDR3 in DNA: TGCGCCTCTACGACAGGGCCCTTAGATACGCAGTATTTT.